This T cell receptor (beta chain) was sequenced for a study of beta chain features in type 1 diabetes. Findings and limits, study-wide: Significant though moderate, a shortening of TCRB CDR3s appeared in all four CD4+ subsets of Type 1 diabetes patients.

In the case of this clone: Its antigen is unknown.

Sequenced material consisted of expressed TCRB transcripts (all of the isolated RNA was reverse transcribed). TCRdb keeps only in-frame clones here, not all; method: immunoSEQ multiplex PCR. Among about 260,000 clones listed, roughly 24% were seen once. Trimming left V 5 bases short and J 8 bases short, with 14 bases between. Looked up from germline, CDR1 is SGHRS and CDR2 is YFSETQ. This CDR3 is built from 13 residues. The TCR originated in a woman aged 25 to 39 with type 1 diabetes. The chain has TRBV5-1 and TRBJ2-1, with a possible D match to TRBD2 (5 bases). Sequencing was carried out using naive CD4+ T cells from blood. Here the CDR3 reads CASSFSGSDEQFF. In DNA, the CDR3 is TGCGCCAGCAGTTTCAGCGGCTCGGATGAGCAGTTCTTC.